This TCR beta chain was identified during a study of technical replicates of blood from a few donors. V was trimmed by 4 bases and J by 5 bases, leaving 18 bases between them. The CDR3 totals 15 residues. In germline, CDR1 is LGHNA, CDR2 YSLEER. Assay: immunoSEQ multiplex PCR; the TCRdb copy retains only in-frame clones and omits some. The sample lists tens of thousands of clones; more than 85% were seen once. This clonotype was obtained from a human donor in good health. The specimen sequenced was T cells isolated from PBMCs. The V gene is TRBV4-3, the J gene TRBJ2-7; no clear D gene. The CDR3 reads CASSRLLGVGHEQYF. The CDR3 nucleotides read TGCGCCAGCAGCCGACTTCTGGGTGTAGGTCACGAGCAGTACTTC.